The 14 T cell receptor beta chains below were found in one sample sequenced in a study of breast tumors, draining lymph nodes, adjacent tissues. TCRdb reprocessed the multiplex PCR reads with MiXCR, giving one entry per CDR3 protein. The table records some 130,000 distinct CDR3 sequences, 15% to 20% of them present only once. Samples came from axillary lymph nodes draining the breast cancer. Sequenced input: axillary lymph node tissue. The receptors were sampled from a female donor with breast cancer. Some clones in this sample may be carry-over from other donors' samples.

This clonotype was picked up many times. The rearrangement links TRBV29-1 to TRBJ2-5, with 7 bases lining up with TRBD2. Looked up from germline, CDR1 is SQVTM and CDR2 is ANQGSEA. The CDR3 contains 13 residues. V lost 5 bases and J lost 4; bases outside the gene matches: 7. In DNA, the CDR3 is TGCAGCGTTTCCGGACTAGGGGCAGAGACCCAGTACTTC. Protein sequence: CSVSGLGAETQYF.

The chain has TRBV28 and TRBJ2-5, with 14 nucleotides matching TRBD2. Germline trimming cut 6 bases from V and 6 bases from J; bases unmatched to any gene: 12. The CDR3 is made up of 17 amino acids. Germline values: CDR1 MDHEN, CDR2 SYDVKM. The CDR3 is CASSRGGGLAGVKTQYF. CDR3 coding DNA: TGTGCCAGCAGCAGGGGCGGGGGACTAGCGGGAGTGAAGACCCAGTACTTC.

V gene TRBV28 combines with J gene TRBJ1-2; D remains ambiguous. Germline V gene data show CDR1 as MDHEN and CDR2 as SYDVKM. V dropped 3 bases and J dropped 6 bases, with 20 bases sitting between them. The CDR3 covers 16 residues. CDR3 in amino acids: CASSLLSGPVGHGYTF. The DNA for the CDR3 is TGTGCCAGCAGTTTGCTTTCCGGGCCTGTTGGACATGGCTACACCTTC.

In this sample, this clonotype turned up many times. CDR3 sequence: CAWSPSSIYNEQFF. Written as DNA, the CDR3 is TGTGCCTGGAGTCCATCAAGTATCTACAATGAGCAGTTCTTC. This sequence joins TRBV30 and TRBJ2-1; D not certain. There are 14 residues in the CDR3. Germline V gives CDR1 GTSNPN, CDR2 SVGIG (reference sequence). Trimming left V 2 bases short and J 3 bases short, with 11 bases between. Combining the CDR3 with reference TRBV30 and TRBJ2-1 gives the whole variable domain SQTIHQWPATLVQPVGSPLSLECTVEGTSNPNLYWYRQAAGRGLQLLFYSVGIGQISSEVPQNLSASRPQDRQFILSSKKLLLSDSGFYLCAWSPSSIYNEQFFGPGTRLTVL.

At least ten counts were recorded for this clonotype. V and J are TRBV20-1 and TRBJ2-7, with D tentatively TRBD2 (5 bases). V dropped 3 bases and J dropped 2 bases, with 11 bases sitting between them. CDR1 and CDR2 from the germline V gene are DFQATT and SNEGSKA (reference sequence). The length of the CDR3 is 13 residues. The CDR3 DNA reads TGCAGTGCTAGTAGCGCAGAACCCTACGAGCAGTACTTC. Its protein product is CSASSAEPYEQYF.

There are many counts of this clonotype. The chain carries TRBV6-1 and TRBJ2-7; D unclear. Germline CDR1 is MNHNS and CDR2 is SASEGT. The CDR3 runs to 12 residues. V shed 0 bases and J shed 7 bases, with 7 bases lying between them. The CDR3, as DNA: TGTGCCAGCAGTGAAGCGTCCTCTGAGCAGTACTTC. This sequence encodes CASSEASSEQYF.

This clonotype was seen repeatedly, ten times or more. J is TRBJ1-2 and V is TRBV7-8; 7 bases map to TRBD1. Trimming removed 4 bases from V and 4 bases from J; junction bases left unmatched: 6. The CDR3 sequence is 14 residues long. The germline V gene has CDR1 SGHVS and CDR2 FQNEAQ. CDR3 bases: TGTGCCAGCAGCTCCGACAGGGTTGGCTATGGCTACACCTTC. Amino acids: CASSSDRVGYGYTF. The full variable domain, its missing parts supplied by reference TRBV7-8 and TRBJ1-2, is GAGVSQSPRYKVAKRGQDVALRCDPISGHVSLFWYQQALGQGPEFLTYFQNEAQLDKSGLPSDRFFAERPEGSVSTLKIQRTQQEDSAVYLCASSSDRVGYGYTFGSGTRLTVV.

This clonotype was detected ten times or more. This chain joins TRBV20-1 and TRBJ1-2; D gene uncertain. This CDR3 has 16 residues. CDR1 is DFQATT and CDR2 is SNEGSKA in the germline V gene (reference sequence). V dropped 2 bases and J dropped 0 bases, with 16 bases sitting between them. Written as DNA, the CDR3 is TGCAGTGCTAGAAAACCCGGTCCCAGCACTAACTATGGCTACACCTTC. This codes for CSARKPGPSTNYGYTF.

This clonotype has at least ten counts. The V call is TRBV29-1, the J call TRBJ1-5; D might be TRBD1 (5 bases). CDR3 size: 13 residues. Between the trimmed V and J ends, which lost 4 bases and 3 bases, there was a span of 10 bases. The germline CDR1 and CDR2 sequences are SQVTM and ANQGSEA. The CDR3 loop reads CSVARGTNQPQHF. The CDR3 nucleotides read TGCAGCGTTGCGCGGGGCACCAATCAGCCCCAGCATTTT.

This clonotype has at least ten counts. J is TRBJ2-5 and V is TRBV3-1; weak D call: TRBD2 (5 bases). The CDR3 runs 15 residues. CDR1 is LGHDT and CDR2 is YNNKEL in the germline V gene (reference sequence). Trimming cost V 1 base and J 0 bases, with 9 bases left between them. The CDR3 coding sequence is TGTGCCAGCAGCCAAGGCCCCGGGGACCAAGAGACCCAGTACTTC. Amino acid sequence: CASSQGPGDQETQYF.

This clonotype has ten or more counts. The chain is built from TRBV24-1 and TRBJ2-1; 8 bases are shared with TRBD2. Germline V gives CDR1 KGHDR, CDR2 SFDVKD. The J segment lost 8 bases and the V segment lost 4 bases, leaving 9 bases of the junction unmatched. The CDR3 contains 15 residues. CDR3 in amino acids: CATSDRRTSLDEQFF. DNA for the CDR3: TGTGCCACCAGTGACCGAAGGACTAGCTTGGATGAGCAGTTCTTC.

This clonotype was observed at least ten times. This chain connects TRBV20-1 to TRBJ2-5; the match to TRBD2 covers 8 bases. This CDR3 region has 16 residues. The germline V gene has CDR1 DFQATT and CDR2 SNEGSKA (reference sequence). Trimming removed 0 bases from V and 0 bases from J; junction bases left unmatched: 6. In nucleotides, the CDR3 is TGCAGTGCTAGAGATTCGGGGGGGGGGTACCAAGAGACCCAGTACTTC. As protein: CSARDSGGGYQETQYF.

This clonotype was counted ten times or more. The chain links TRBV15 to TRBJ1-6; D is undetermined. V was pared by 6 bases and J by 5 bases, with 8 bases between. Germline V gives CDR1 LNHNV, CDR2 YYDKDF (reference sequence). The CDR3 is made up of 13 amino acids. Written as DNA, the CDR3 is TGTGCCACCAGTCTCACGCATAATTCACCCCTCCACTTT. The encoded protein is CATSLTHNSPLHF.

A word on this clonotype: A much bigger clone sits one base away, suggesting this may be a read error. The CDR3 DNA reads as TGCGCCAGCAGGAATCGGACAGGGACTCTTAATGAAAAACTGTTTTTT. Translated: CASRNRTGTLNEKLFF. This chain joins TRBV5-1 and TRBJ1-4, with 8 bases aligning to TRBD1. After removal of 5 bases from V and 4 bases from J, the junction contained 10 bases not matched to a gene. The CDR3 has 16 residues. The germline V gene has CDR1 SGHRS and CDR2 YFSETQ.